This TCR beta chain was observed in a study of T cells after yellow fever vaccination. About the research overall: Fractions of limited cellularity were prepared by means of SMART-Seq v4 Ultra Low Input. Study-wide points: Reappearance after the booster was seen for most primary-vaccination clones, at 95% to 98% CD4 and 88% CD8. A small proportion of clonotypes was detected in both the CD4 and CD8 compartments.

This clonotype was seen only a few times. The antigen is undetermined. By 5'RACE template switching, TCR cDNA was produced, with a universal primer site and UMIs added in the process. TCRdb recomputed calls from the 5' RACE reads with MiXCR, one row per CDR3 protein. The sample holds hundreds of thousands of distinct CDR3 sequences, 18% seen once. The V and J ends lost 1 base and 1 base respectively, with 13 bases between them. The germline gives CDR1 SGHTA, CDR2 FQGNSA. This CDR3 spans 17 amino acids. The receptor's source is a man younger than 30 who received the YFV17D yellow fever vaccine. This sample comprised PBMCs, obtained before the yellow fever booster vaccination. This chain connects TRBV7-2 to TRBJ2-2; TRBD1 is a possible D gene (5 bases). The CDR3 coding sequence is TGTGCCAGCAGCTTAGTAATCCGCAGGGTGAACACCGGGGAGCTGTTTTTT. Protein sequence: CASSLVIRRVNTGELFF.